This is a list of T cell receptor beta chains from one sample in a study of cytomegalovirus exposure and HLA in healthy donors. The assay was immunoSEQ multiplex PCR, and TCRdb's table has in-frame clones only and misses some. The sample includes 130,000 to 150,000 clones, around 78% of them seen just once. The material sequenced was PBMCs. These receptors all stem from a woman aged 18-30 years in good health and CMV-seropositive. Each CDR3 is given with its conserved first and last residue. Fields, in order: D gene, clone size, J gene, V gene, CDR3 DNA, CDR3 protein. D genes are given only for firm matches. A clone size is listed for some rows: how often the clone was seen (once, few, many), or a class if it is expanded.

D: -
size: -
J: TRBJ1-6
V: TRBV5-6
DNA: TGTGCCAGCAGAAAGGGGGTGGATAGTTCACCCCTCCACTTT
CDR3: CASRKGVDSSPLHF

D: TRBD1
size: few
J: TRBJ1-1
V: TRBV2
DNA: TGTGCCAGCAGTAGGGTCGGGACAGATAACACTGAAGCTTTCTTT
CDR3: CASSRVGTDNTEAFF

D: -
size: once
J: TRBJ2-7
V: TRBV7-9
DNA: TGTGCCAGCAGCTTTTTGGGCCCCTACGAGCAGTACTTC
CDR3: CASSFLGPYEQYF

D: TRBD1
size: once
J: TRBJ1-1
V: TRBV6-1
DNA: TGTGCCTGTAAGGACAGGCCAAAAAACACTGAAGCTTTCTTT
CDR3: CACKDRPKNTEAFF

D: TRBD2
size: -
J: TRBJ2-7
V: TRBV19
DNA: TGTGCCAGTAGTAAACTAGCGGGGGCGGCCTACGAGCAGTACTTC
CDR3: CASSKLAGAAYEQYF

D: TRBD2
size: -
J: TRBJ2-3
V: TRBV27
DNA: TGTGCCAGCAGTTTGGTTACTAGCGGGTGGCGTAGAAGCACAGATACGCAGTATTTT
CDR3: CASSLVTSGWRRSTDTQYF

D: TRBD1
size: -
J: TRBJ1-1
V: TRBV6-5
DNA: TGTGCCAGCCACGTGGGGAAAGGGGGCAACACTGAAGCTTTCTTT
CDR3: CASHVGKGGNTEAFF

D: -
size: few
J: TRBJ1-3
V: TRBV12-5
DNA: TGTGCTAGTGGTGGCCAGGGGAGAGGAAACACCATATATTTT
CDR3: CASGGQGRGNTIYF

D: TRBD1
size: once
J: TRBJ2-7
V: TRBV7-2
DNA: TGTGCCAGCAGCCCGGCGACAGGGTTCGCCTACGAGCAGTACTTC
CDR3: CASSPATGFAYEQYF

D: TRBD1
size: -
J: TRBJ1-2
V: TRBV5-4
DNA: TGTGCCAGCAGCTTGCTCGAGACAGGGGATTTTTACTATGGCTACACCTTC
CDR3: CASSLLETGDFYYGYTF

D: -
size: -
J: TRBJ2-7
V: TRBV19
DNA: TGTGCCAGTAGTCGGGACTCCTACGAGCAGTACTTC
CDR3: CASSRDSYEQYF

D: -
size: -
J: TRBJ1-4
V: TRBV15
DNA: TGTGCCACCAGCAGAGATCGGCAGGGGCCTAATGAAAAACTGTTTTTT
CDR3: CATSRDRQGPNEKLFF

D: -
size: -
J: TRBJ2-7
V: TRBV6-6
DNA: TGTGCCAGCAGTTCGCCAGGGTACGAGCAGTACTTC
CDR3: CASSSPGYEQYF

D: -
size: -
J: TRBJ2-5
V: TRBV5-4
DNA: TGTGCCAGCAGCTTAAAGGACAACTTTCAAGAGACCCAGTACTTC
CDR3: CASSLKDNFQETQYF

D: TRBD1
size: -
J: TRBJ2-6
V: TRBV5-1
DNA: TGCGCCAGCAGCTTGTATACAGGGGGCTCTGGGGCCAACGTCCTGACTTTC
CDR3: CASSLYTGGSGANVLTF

D: -
size: -
J: TRBJ1-6
V: TRBV7-6
DNA: TGTGCCAGCAGCCTCTCGGACTCTTCCTCTGGGTCACCCCTCCACTTT
CDR3: CASSLSDSSSGSPLHF

D: -
size: few
J: TRBJ1-2
V: TRBV10-2
DNA: TGCGCCAGCACGACAGTTAACTATGGCTACACCTTC
CDR3: CASTTVNYGYTF

D: -
size: -
J: TRBJ1-2
V: TRBV18
DNA: TGTGCCAGCTCCCTGGACAGCTTTTATGGCTACACCTTC
CDR3: CASSLDSFYGYTF

D: TRBD1
size: once
J: TRBJ1-2
V: TRBV7-9
DNA: TGTGCCAGCAGCCTCTGGGACAGCTATGGCTACACCTTC
CDR3: CASSLWDSYGYTF

D: -
size: -
J: TRBJ1-6
V: TRBV27
DNA: TGTGCCAGCAGTCCCGTAACTAATAATTCACCCCTCCACTTT
CDR3: CASSPVTNNSPLHF

D: -
size: -
J: TRBJ1-2
V: TRBV5-1
DNA: TGCGCCAGCAGCCCAACCGGAGGTGGCTACACCTTC
CDR3: CASSPTGGGYTF

D: TRBD1
size: few
J: TRBJ2-7
V: TRBV7-6
DNA: TGTGCCAGCAGCTCTTCCGGGACAGGCTCCGAGCAGTACTTC
CDR3: CASSSSGTGSEQYF

D: TRBD1
size: -
J: TRBJ2-2
V: TRBV2
DNA: TGTGCCAGTTCGTCGGGACAGGGGGCAGCCGGGGAGCTGTTTTTT
CDR3: CASSSGQGAAGELFF

D: -
size: -
J: TRBJ1-1
V: TRBV5-1
DNA: TGCGCCAGCAGCCGGAATGCAGGGACTGAAGCTTTCTTT
CDR3: CASSRNAGTEAFF

D: TRBD2
size: -
J: TRBJ2-7
V: TRBV15
DNA: TGTGCCACCAGCAGAGATCAAGCGGGGGTCGACGAGCAGTACTTC
CDR3: CATSRDQAGVDEQYF

D: -
size: -
J: TRBJ2-1
V: TRBV6-1
DNA: TGTGCCAGCAGTGGGGGACTGGCAGGAGACAATGAGCAGTTCTTC
CDR3: CASSGGLAGDNEQFF

D: TRBD1
size: once
J: TRBJ1-1
V: TRBV7-2
DNA: TGTGCCAGCAGCTCTAGGGTGGGGGACAGTGAAGCTTTCTTT
CDR3: CASSSRVGDSEAFF

D: -
size: -
J: TRBJ1-1
V: TRBV7-8
DNA: TGTGCCAGCAGCCCTTCCCGGATCATTCTCCAGGGTGAAGCTTTCTTT
CDR3: CASSPSRIILQGEAFF

D: TRBD1
size: few
J: TRBJ2-2
V: TRBV9
DNA: TGTGCCAGCAGCGCCGGGACAGAGAACACCGGGGAGCTGTTTTTT
CDR3: CASSAGTENTGELFF

D: -
size: -
J: TRBJ2-7
V: TRBV6-5
DNA: TGTGCCAGCAGCCCAGGGAAATCTACGTACGAGCAGTACTTC
CDR3: CASSPGKSTYEQYF

D: -
size: -
J: TRBJ1-3
V: TRBV28
DNA: TGTGCCAGCAGTTTGGGGGGATATGGAAACACCATATATTTT
CDR3: CASSLGGYGNTIYF

D: TRBD1
size: -
J: TRBJ1-2
V: TRBV5-1
DNA: TGCGCCAGCAGCTTGGAGCTCGGGACAGGGGCGGAAGGCTACACCTTC
CDR3: CASSLELGTGAEGYTF

D: TRBD2
size: -
J: TRBJ2-3
V: TRBV6-8
DNA: TGTGCCAGCAGTTACTCGCAGGGCCCAGGGACTAGCGGTTATACGCAGTATTTT
CDR3: CASSYSQGPGTSGYTQYF

D: -
size: -
J: TRBJ2-1
V: TRBV6-5
DNA: TGTGCCAGCAGTTCTAGCGAGGTTTACAATGAGCAGTTCTTC
CDR3: CASSSSEVYNEQFF

D: TRBD1
size: -
J: TRBJ1-6
V: TRBV2
DNA: TGTGCCAGCAAGGCACCGGACAGGGCGAATTCACCCCTCCACTTT
CDR3: CASKAPDRANSPLHF

D: -
size: -
J: TRBJ2-7
V: TRBV27
DNA: TGTGCCAGCAGCCCATTCGCCGGGACCTACGAGCAGTACTTC
CDR3: CASSPFAGTYEQYF

D: -
size: -
J: TRBJ1-5
V: TRBV11-2
DNA: TGTGCCAGCAGCTTAGAAGCCGGTCAGCCCCAGCATTTT
CDR3: CASSLEAGQPQHF

D: TRBD1
size: -
J: TRBJ2-3
V: TRBV9
DNA: TGTGCCAGCAGCGGGAGGACAGGGGTTCCAGATACGCAGTATTTT
CDR3: CASSGRTGVPDTQYF

D: TRBD1
size: -
J: TRBJ1-1
V: TRBV5-1
DNA: TGCGCCAGCAGCTTGGTACAAGGACAGGGGAACACTGAAGCTTTCTTT
CDR3: CASSLVQGQGNTEAFF

D: TRBD1
size: -
J: TRBJ2-1
V: TRBV27
DNA: TGTGCCAGCAGTCCACCAAAAGGGGACAGGGGGCGAACTGAGCAGTTCTTC
CDR3: CASSPPKGDRGRTEQFF

D: -
size: -
J: TRBJ2-5
V: TRBV30
DNA: TGTGCCTGGAGACCAGGGGGGTTGGAGACCCAGTACTTC
CDR3: CAWRPGGLETQYF